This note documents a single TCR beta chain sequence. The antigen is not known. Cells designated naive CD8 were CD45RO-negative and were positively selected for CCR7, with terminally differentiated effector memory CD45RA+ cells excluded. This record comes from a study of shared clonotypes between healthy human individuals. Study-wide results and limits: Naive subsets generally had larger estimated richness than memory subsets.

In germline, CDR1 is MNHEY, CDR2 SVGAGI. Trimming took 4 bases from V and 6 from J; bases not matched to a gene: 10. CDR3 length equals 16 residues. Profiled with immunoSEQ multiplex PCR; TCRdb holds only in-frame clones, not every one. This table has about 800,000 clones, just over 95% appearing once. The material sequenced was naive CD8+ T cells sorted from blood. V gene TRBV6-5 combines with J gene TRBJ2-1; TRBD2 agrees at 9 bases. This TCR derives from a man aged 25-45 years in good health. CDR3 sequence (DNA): TGTGCCAGCAGTTCCAACATAGCGGGAGTGGGCAATGAGCAGTTCTTC. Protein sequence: CASSSNIAGVGNEQFF.